This TCR beta chain was obtained from a study of shared clonotypes between healthy human individuals (dated by TCRdb to 2020 to 2021). About the full investigation: Three men and a couple of women, aged 18 to 49 years, made up the cohort. Per donor, leukapheresis produced somewhere between about 0.9 and 9.5 billion PBMCs. To increase sequencing depth and limit assay-specific biases, TCR repertoire library preparation and sequencing were carried out by different laboratories using diverse techniques. The study deeply sequenced blood TCR repertoires of several healthy adults to estimate repertoire size and the extent of clonotype sharing between individuals.

Via the germline V gene (reference sequence), CDR1 is LNHDA and CDR2 SQIVND. The CDR3, from cysteine to phenylalanine, totals 13 residues. This entry keeps only the CDR3 DNA: 39 bases, framed from base 1. Trimming removed 8 bases from V and 4 bases from J, leaving 14 bases between the germline ends. Healthy HIV-negative adults with no recently reported acute infections or vaccinations were included as donors. Every donor was a Caucasian adult residing in Nashville, Tennessee, USA. For unsorted samples, some 100 million PBMCs were counted, and genomic DNA was extracted using the QIAamp DNA Blood Mini kit. Blood was collected by leukapheresis, and PBMCs were isolated by Ficoll-Histopaque density gradient centrifugation and then cryopreserved in liquid nitrogen vapor phase. What the authors observed across the whole study: The genetic and exposure-history diversity represented was limited by the small number of donors. Pairwise subsampling led to the expectation that sequencing depth would affect the degree of clonotype sharing among donors. Only blood was sampled, and tissue TCR repertoires likely differ from those in blood.

Comments on this clone: Its antigen remains undetermined. No much larger clone is present one base from it, and per-base qualities are unavailable.

Using the deep immunoSEQ assay, TCR CDR3 regions were amplified from genomic DNA by multiplex PCR. Extracted genomic DNA from each cell subset was spread evenly across all wells of several immunoSEQ 96-well plates, with each plate serving as a replicate. For unsorted PBMC, each replicate PCR was loaded with roughly 330 ng genomic DNA, equivalent to some 27,000 T cell genomes. Ten immunoSEQ deep assay plates were used to sequence unsorted PBMC genomic DNA. Purified libraries were measured with a Qubit 3.0 fluorometer, size-checked on a Bioanalyzer 2100, and measured again with the KAPA Library Quantification kit. A separate single-read 150-cycle Illumina NextSeq 550 flow cell was used to sequence each immunoSEQ 96-well plate. The source study handled its data this way. Because only junctional sequences without quality scores were contained in the immunoSEQ output, filtering matching that applied to full-length reads could not be performed. To assign V/J genes and CDR3, sequences were annotated against IMGT germline references using PyIR, a Python wrapper for IgBLAST v1.9. Any read was removed if the V/J assignment was weak (E-value above 1e-6), the CDR3 was missing, or the read contained stop codons, out-of-frame junctions, or ambiguous translated residues. V3J clonotypes were defined as sequences sharing an identical inferred V gene, J gene, and CDR3 amino acid sequence. To compute the percentage overlap between repertoires, the number of shared unique clonotypes was divided by the size of the smaller repertoire. RTK rarefaction, the Chao1 estimator, and Recon v2.1 estimates of unobserved clonotypes were used to assess repertoire richness. TCRdb's version of the immuneACCESS table is confined to in-frame rearrangements and falls short of the full clone set. An unresolved V gene accounts for under half of the shortfall where checked; the remainder is of unknown origin. V and J calls and clone size follow that table, whereas D and trimming were derived from the DNA. The sample table records fewer than 650,000 clones; 76% of these occur just once. The top ten clones comprise over 10% of the sample.

The V and J segments used are TRBV19 and TRBJ1-2, with no D gene named confidently. The receptor comes from a woman in her thirties or forties in good health. Some clones in this sample may be carry-over from other donors' samples. The sample comprised PBMCs. The CDR3 reads CASAPDRLYGYTF. Here is the DNA: TGTGCCAGTGCACCCGATCGACTCTATGGCTACACCTTC.